The source of this TCR beta chain is a study of human versus mouse CDR3 diversity and MHC coevolution. About the research overall: Valid reads per sample ranged from roughly 5.5 x 10^6 to 1.8 x 10^7. The study's findings and limits: Two of the three human donors had the lowest clonal inequality. Humans had the largest estimated TCR beta repertoire, 1.5 million to 2 million clonotypes.

The V gene lost 4 bases and the J gene lost 2 bases, with 7 bases spanning the gap. Germline V gene sequence: CDR1 SGHRS, CDR2 YFSETQ. The CDR3 is 13 residues long. Naive CD4 T cells were sorted as CD45RO-negative, CD62L-positive. Sequenced by immunoSEQ multiplex PCR; TCRdb stores in-frame clones only, minus some. The profile shows about 81,000 clones, 93% of them singletons. This clone was seen just once. The antigen is unknown. The chain employs TRBV5-1 and TRBJ1-5, with a tentative D call TRBD1 (5 bases). This sequence originates from a person aged 25 to 75 in good health. The sequencing sample was made of naive CD4+ T cells from blood. The subset was: CD45RO-negative CD62L-positive naive CD4 T cells. The CDR3 reads CASSPGGNQPQHF. For the CDR3, the DNA is TGCGCCAGCAGCCCGGGGGGCAATCAGCCCCAGCATTTT.